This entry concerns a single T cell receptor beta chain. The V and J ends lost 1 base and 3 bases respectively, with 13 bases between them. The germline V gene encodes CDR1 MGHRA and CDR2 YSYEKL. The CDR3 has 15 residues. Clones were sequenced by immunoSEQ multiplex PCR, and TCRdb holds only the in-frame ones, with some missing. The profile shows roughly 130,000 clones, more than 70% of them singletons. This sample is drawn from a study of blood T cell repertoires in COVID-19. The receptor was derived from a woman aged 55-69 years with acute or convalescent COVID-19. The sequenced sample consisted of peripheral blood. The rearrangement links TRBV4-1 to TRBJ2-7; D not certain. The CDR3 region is CASSQGGVSHYEQYF. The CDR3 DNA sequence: TGCGCCAGCAGCCAAGGAGGAGTCAGTCACTACGAGCAGTACTTC.